The entry that follows covers one T cell receptor (beta chain) sequence. The antigen is not known. The data were taken from a study of metastatic and nonmetastatic thyroid tumors. About the research overall: A comparison of repertoires was made across blood and tumor or nodule tissue from malignant and benign thyroid patients.

Study-wide results and limits: The reported finding was significantly higher TCR beta diversity in malignant thyroid tumors relative to benign nodules, in blood and tumor.

All patients were treatment-naive before thyroid surgery. The CDR3 runs 12 residues. Per the germline V gene, CDR1 is GTSNPN and CDR2 is SVGIG (reference sequence). V trimming: 7 bases; J trimming: 9 bases; junction bases outside the gene matches: 8. TCRdb reprocessed the PCR reads via MiXCR. The table records fewer than 70,000 clones, 25% to 30% of them present only once. The sequence derives from a female donor with papillary thyroid cancer or a benign thyroid nodule (not recorded which). Some clones in this sample may be carry-over from other donors' samples. The chain combines TRBV30 with TRBJ2-1, with 8 bases lining up with TRBD2. Sequenced: blood. CDR3 protein: CALDIAGSEQFF. The CDR3 bases are TGTGCCTTGGACATAGCGGGGTCTGAGCAGTTCTTC. The whole variable domain, remainder taken from reference TRBV30 and TRBJ2-1, is SQTIHQWPATLVQPVGSPLSLECTVEGTSNPNLYWYRQAAGRGLQLLFYSVGIGQISSEVPQNLSASRPQDRQFILSSKKLLLSDSGFYLCALDIAGSEQFFGPGTRLTVL.